Listed here is a single T cell receptor (beta chain). Its antigen remains unidentified. The data stem from a study of cytomegalovirus exposure and HLA in healthy donors. Study-wide results and caveats: In a later analysis, at a false discovery rate of 0.05, roughly 16,000 TCR beta sequences matched HLA alleles.

The study ran its PCR with 60 Vbeta and 13 Jbeta primers. Only in-frame clones appear in the TCRdb table, and some are missing; sequencing was by immunoSEQ multiplex PCR. The table includes approximately 73,000 clones, 60% to 70% detected once. CDR1 MDHEN and CDR2 SYDVKM come from the germline V gene. CDR3 length: 13 amino acids. Trimming pared 8 bases from V and 0 bases from J, leaving 7 bases between. Material for sequencing was PBMCs. The chain couples TRBV28 to TRBJ1-4; no reliable D call. The clonotype was recovered from a man aged 25 to 45 in good health and CMV-seropositive. This CDR3 is CASFPSTNEKLFF. DNA for the CDR3: TGTGCCAGCTTCCCGTCAACTAATGAAAAACTGTTTTTT.